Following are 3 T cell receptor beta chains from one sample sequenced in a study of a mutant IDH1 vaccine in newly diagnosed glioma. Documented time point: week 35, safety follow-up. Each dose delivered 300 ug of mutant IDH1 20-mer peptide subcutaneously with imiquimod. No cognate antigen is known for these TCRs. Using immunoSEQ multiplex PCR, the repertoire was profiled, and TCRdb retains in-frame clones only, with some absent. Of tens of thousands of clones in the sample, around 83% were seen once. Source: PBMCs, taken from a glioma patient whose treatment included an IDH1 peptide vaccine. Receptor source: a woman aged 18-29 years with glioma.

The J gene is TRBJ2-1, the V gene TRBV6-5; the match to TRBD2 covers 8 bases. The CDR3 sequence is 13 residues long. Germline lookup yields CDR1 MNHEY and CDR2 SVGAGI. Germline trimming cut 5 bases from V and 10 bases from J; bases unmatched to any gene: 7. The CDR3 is CASSHGTSMEQFF. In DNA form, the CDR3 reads TGTGCCAGCAGTCACGGGACTAGTATGGAGCAGTTCTTC.

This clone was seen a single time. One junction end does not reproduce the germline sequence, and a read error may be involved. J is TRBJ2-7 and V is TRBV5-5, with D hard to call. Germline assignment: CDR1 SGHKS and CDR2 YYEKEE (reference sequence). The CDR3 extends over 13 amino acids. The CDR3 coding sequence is TGTGCCAGCAGCTTAGCATCCGGCTCCCAAGTCAACTTC. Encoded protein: CASSLASGSQVNF. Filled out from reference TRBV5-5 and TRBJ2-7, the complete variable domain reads DAGVTQSPTHLIKTRGQQVTLRCSPISGHKSVSWYQQVLGQGPQFIFQYYEKEERGRGNFPDRFSARQFPNYSSELNVNALLLGDSALYLCASSLASGSQVNFGPGTRLTVT.

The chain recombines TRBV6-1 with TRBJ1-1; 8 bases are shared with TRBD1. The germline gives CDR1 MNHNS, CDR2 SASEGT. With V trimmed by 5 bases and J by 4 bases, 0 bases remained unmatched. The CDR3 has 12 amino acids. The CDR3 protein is CASSQGATEAFF. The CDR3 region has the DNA TGTGCCAGCAGTCAGGGGGCCACTGAAGCTTTCTTT.